The sequence of this T cell receptor beta chain was determined in a study of blood T cell repertoires in COVID-19. V lost 5 bases and J 4 bases, leaving 19 bases between the germline ends. This CDR3 comprises 16 residues. Per the germline V gene, CDR1 is SGHVS and CDR2 is FNYEAQ. As originally analysed: It was from reference gene primer amplification that nucleated cell counts were estimated. The repertoire was sequenced with immunoSEQ multiplex PCR; TCRdb's copy has only in-frame clones and lacks some. D and trimming were read from the DNA, whereas the V and J calls and clone size are those reported in that table. The sample has approximately 120,000 clones, around 90% seen once.

The TCR comes from a human donor in a cohort sampled during active COVID-19. V is TRBV7-6 and J is TRBJ2-3; D might be TRBD2 (5 bases). The sample taken for sequencing was peripheral blood. Here the CDR3 DNA reads TGTGCCAGCAGCATAGGGTGGCCAGGAGGAGCAGATACGCAGTATTTT. Residues: CASSIGWPGGADTQYF.